This T cell receptor (beta chain) stems from a study of CD8 T cells in ankylosing spondylitis. The V gene lost 6 bases and the J gene lost 5 bases, with 17 bases spanning the gap. Germline CDR1 reads MNHEY; CDR2 reads SMNVEV (reference sequence). The CDR3 totals 14 residues. Comments on this clonotype: The antigen remains undetermined.

The authors made TCR beta libraries by quantitative 5'-RACE with molecular barcodes. TCRdb re-analysed the 5' RACE reads in MiXCR, keeping a single row per CDR3 protein. This table has about 700,000 distinct CDR3 sequences, around 19% appearing once. Findings and limits, study-wide: Reported data indicate significant enrichment of disease-linked clones within matched ankylosing spondylitis synovial fluid. What appeared characteristic of ankylosing spondylitis blood was a TCR beta motif of under 10 highly homologous variants.

This sequence originates from a male donor with ankylosing spondylitis. This chain joins TRBV27 and TRBJ2-7, with D hard to call. The sample taken for sequencing was blood, either unsorted or a sorted T cell fraction (not recorded which). The CDR3 nucleotides read TGTGCCAGCAGGCCCACAAGTTTAGTCCACGAGCAGTACTTC. Translating gives CASRPTSLVHEQYF.